These 25 T cell receptor beta chains came from one sample sequenced in a study of CD8+CD57+ T cells in acquired aplastic anemia. Investigators profiled TCR beta VDJ and CDR3 from genomic DNA template. TCRdb fed the reads into MiXCR, producing one record per CDR3 protein. The sample consists of 130,000 or so distinct CDR3 sequences, almost 40% of them appearing once. All sequencing subjects had displayed CD8+CD57+ cell expansion on flow cytometry. Sample: sorted CD4+, CD8+, or CD8+CD57+ T cells (not recorded which) from PBMCs. The receptors stem from a human donor with aplastic anemia.

This clonotype was seen ten or more times. This chain joins TRBV6-1 and TRBJ2-1; no firm D call. The CDR3 sequence is 13 residues long. CDR1 is MNHNS and CDR2 is SASEGT in the germline V gene. V lost 3 bases and J lost 7, with 10 bases in between. The CDR3 spells CASSEVGLNEQFF. The CDR3 nucleotides are TGTGCCAGCAGTGAGGTGGGATTAAATGAGCAGTTCTTC.

This clonotype was seen only a few times. V is TRBV5-1 and J is TRBJ2-1; D is tentatively TRBD1 or TRBD2 (6 bases each). Germline V gene data show CDR1 as SGHRS and CDR2 as YFSETQ. This CDR3 comprises 16 residues. V lost 1 base and J 4 bases, leaving 15 bases between the germline ends. CDR3 in amino acids: CASSLFLGGTYNEQFF. CDR3 bases: TGCGCCAGCAGCTTGTTCTTAGGGGGGACGTACAATGAGCAGTTCTTC.

This clonotype was found a few times. The gene calls are TRBV29-1 and TRBJ1-2; D is unresolved. The germline CDR1 and CDR2 sequences are SQVTM and ANQGSEA. This CDR3 has 13 amino acids. V was shortened by 0 bases and J by 5 bases, with 10 bases between the two germline ends. For the CDR3, the DNA is TGCAGCGTTGAAGATGGTAGTTATTATGGCTACACCTTC. Its protein is CSVEDGSYYGYTF.

V and J are TRBV15 and TRBJ1-5; 7 positions match TRBD1. J gave up 6 bases and V 0 bases, and 8 bases lay outside the gene matches. The CDR3 contains 16 residues. Germline V gene lookup returns CDR1 LNHNV and CDR2 YYDKDF (reference sequence). This CDR3 is CATSRDTGGGSQPQHF. In DNA form, the CDR3 reads TGTGCCACCAGCAGAGATACTGGAGGGGGCAGTCAGCCCCAGCATTTT.

This clonotype was picked up many times. J is TRBJ2-7 and V is TRBV6-1; tentatively, D is TRBD1 (6 bases). Trimming stripped 1 base from V and 2 bases from J, with 12 bases between. Looked up from germline, CDR1 is MNHNS and CDR2 is SASEGT. This CDR3 has 15 residues. The CDR3 spells CASSEGQGSAYEQYV. CDR3 sequence (DNA): TGTGCCAGCAGTGAAGGGCAGGGGTCCGCCTACGAGCAGTACGTC.

The chain joins TRBV29-1 to TRBJ1-2; 7 positions agree with TRBD1. Germline V gene sequence: CDR1 SQVTM, CDR2 ANQGSEA. J lost 6 bases, V lost 7 bases, and 8 bases had no gene match. CDR3 length: 12 amino acids. CDR3: CSAATGLDGYTF. In DNA, the CDR3 is TGCAGCGCCGCGACAGGGTTAGATGGCTACACCTTC.

This clonotype was observed many times. The V gene is TRBV10-3, the J gene TRBJ2-4, with 7 bases aligning to TRBD1. The CDR3 has 14 residues. V trimming: 10 bases; J trimming: 5 bases; junction bases outside the gene matches: 11. Germline V gives CDR1 ENHRY, CDR2 SYGVKD. The CDR3 region has the DNA TGTGCCACCGCCACGACAGGGAACCAAAACATTCAGTACTTC. Translated, it gives CATATTGNQNIQYF.

This clonotype was recorded a few times. The J gene is TRBJ1-6, the V gene TRBV6-2 or TRBV6-3; unclear D gene. The germline V gene has CDR1 MNHEY and CDR2 SVGEGT. Trimming cost V 3 bases and J 0 bases, with 18 bases left between them. The CDR3 is 19 residues long. CDR3 sequence (DNA): TGTGCCAGCAGTTATATCCCAGGCGGAATAAGCTCCTATAATTCACCCCTCCACTTT. Translated: CASSYIPGGISSYNSPLHF.

This chain connects TRBV7-2 to TRBJ1-2; the D is unclear. The CDR3 totals 14 residues. V shed 1 base and J shed 12 bases, with 18 bases lying between them. The germline V gene encodes CDR1 SGHTA and CDR2 FQGNSA. CDR3 bases: TGTGCCAGCAGCTTAGAAGTAAGAATTTCTGGAAACACCTTC. It translates to CASSLEVRISGNTF.

The V call is TRBV20-1, the J call TRBJ2-7; maybe TRBD1 (5 bases). In germline, CDR1 is DFQATT, CDR2 SNEGSKA (reference sequence). The CDR3 totals 11 residues. Trimming took off 3 bases at V and 6 bases at J, with 9 bases between the two ends. CDR3: CSASAGLEQYV. For the CDR3, the DNA is TGCAGTGCTAGCGCAGGGCTCGAGCAGTACGTC.

In this sample, this clonotype turned up many times. The chain has TRBV6-5 and TRBJ2-7, with D unresolved. The germline V and J ends were trimmed by 2 bases and 2 bases, with 10 bases remaining between them. CDR1 MNHEY and CDR2 SVGAGI come from the germline V gene. This CDR3 is built from 14 residues. CDR3 region: CASSYHGRTYEQYF. CDR3 DNA sequence: TGTGCCAGCAGTTACCATGGCAGGACCTACGAGCAGTACTTC.

The chain couples TRBV10-3 to TRBJ1-1, with no clear D. From germline, CDR1 is ENHRY and CDR2 SYGVKD. V dropped 6 bases and J dropped 1 base, with 9 bases sitting between them. This CDR3 contains 13 residues. The CDR3 bases are TGTGCCATCAGACCCGACGGGAACACTGAAGCTTTCTTT. Translation gives CAIRPDGNTEAFF.

A note on this clonotype: Relative to the germline gene, one junction end is altered; a read error may explain this. The chain couples TRBV2 to TRBJ1-5, with D hard to call. The germline V gene encodes CDR1 SNHLY and CDR2 FYNNEI. The CDR3 consists of 14 residues. The CDR3 nucleotides read TGTGCCAGCAGTGACACGACCAAATATCAGCCCCGGCATTTT. Translated, it gives CASSDTTKYQPRHF. The full variable domain, in which reference TRBV2 and TRBJ1-5 provide the parts outside the CDR3, is EPEVTQTPSHQVTQMGQEVILRCVPISNHLYFYWYRQILGQKVEFLVSFYNNEISEKSEIFDDQFSVERPDGSNFTLKIRSTKLEDSAMYFCASSDTTKYQPRHFGDGTRLSIL.

This clonotype was detected many times. The V and J genes are TRBV29-1 and TRBJ1-2; TRBD1 aligns across 8 bases. This CDR3 spans 14 amino acids. Trimming took 0 bases from V and 4 from J; bases not matched to a gene: 4. The germline V gene has CDR1 SQVTM and CDR2 ANQGSEA. CDR3 bases: TGCAGCGTTGAAGATCAAGGGACAGGCTATGGCTACACCTTC. This encodes CSVEDQGTGYGYTF.

This clonotype was detected once. The chain uses TRBV12-5 and TRBJ1-2; possible D gene TRBD1, 5 bases. The CDR3 extends over 17 amino acids. The germline V gene encodes CDR1 LGHNT and CDR2 FRNRAP. The germline V and J ends were trimmed by 0 bases and 3 bases, with 17 bases remaining between them. The CDR3 is CASGLVFMGVRDYGYTF. The CDR3 region has the DNA TGTGCTAGTGGTTTGGTATTTATGGGGGTGAGAGACTATGGCTACACCTTC.

On this clonotype: A much bigger clone sits one base away, suggesting this may be a read error. The V gene is TRBV11-2, the J gene TRBJ1-2; TRBD1 might be the D (5 bases). Trimming pared 6 bases from V and 1 base from J, leaving 21 bases between. This CDR3 region has 17 residues. CDR1 and CDR2 from the germline V gene are SGHAT and FQNNGV. CDR3 in DNA: TGTGCCAGCAGGTTCTACGTCGGGACGGATCATAACTATGGCTACACCTTC. It translates to CASRFYVGTDHNYGYTF. The entire variable domain, with the rest obtained from reference TRBV11-2 and TRBJ1-2, is as follows: EAGVAQSPRYKIIEKRQSVAFWCNPISGHATLYWYQQILGQGPKLLIQFQNNGVVDDSQLPKDRFSAERLKGVDSTLKIQPAKLEDSAVYLCASRFYVGTDHNYGYTFGSGTRLTVV.

The chain combines TRBV7-9 with TRBJ1-2; the D gene is possibly TRBD1 (5 bases). Per germline, CDR1 SEHNR and CDR2 FQNEAQ (reference sequence). The V gene lost 2 bases and the J gene lost 7 bases, with 14 bases spanning the gap. CDR3 length equals 14 residues. CDR3 bases: TGTGCCAGCAGCTTACCAGGGTATGAGGGTGGCTACACCTTC. Translated, it gives CASSLPGYEGGYTF.

This clonotype showed up many times. The chain is built from TRBV20-1 and TRBJ2-1; 7 bases agree with TRBD2. The CDR3 spans 14 residues. The germline V gene encodes CDR1 DFQATT and CDR2 SNEGSKA (reference sequence). V trimming: 3 bases; J trimming: 4 bases; junction bases outside the gene matches: 6. Written as DNA, the CDR3 is TGCAGTGCTAGCTTTGCGGGGGTATACAATGAGCAGTTCTTC. This translates into CSASFAGVYNEQFF.

This clonotype is classed as medium-sized. The V and J genes are TRBV2 and TRBJ1-1; 8 positions agree with TRBD1. From germline, CDR1 is SNHLY and CDR2 FYNNEI. Unmatched junction bases numbered 3, after V lost 8 bases and J lost 1 base. This CDR3 comprises 13 residues. CDR3 region: CASSGQANTEAFF. Written as DNA, the CDR3 is TGTGCCAGCTCGGGACAGGCGAACACTGAAGCTTTCTTT.

This clonotype showed up many times. The rearrangement joins TRBV5-1 to TRBJ1-2; TRBD1 matches 9 bases. V was clipped by 5 bases and J by 8 bases; unmatched bases: 7. In germline, CDR1 is SGHRS, CDR2 YFSETQ. CDR3 size: 13 residues. As DNA, the CDR3 is TGCGCCAGCAGTGCCGGGACAGGGAAGGGCTACACCTTC. Amino acids: CASSAGTGKGYTF.

This clonotype was recorded at least ten times. The chain recombines TRBV20-1 with TRBJ2-7, with 14 bases fitting TRBD2. CDR3 length: 15 amino acids. CDR1 is DFQATT, CDR2 SNEGSKA, per germline (reference sequence). V was pared by 4 bases and J by 4 bases, with 6 bases of the junction left unmatched. In nucleotides, the CDR3 is TGCAGTGCTAAGACCGGGACTAGCGGGGGTTACGAGCAGTACTTC. Residues: CSAKTGTSGGYEQYF.

There are many counts of this clonotype. J is TRBJ1-2 and V is TRBV11-3; D gene ambiguous. The CDR3 sequence is 15 residues long. V lost 3 bases and J lost 3, with 14 bases in between. The V gene's germline CDR1 is SGHNT and CDR2 YENEEA. The CDR3 DNA follows: TGTGCCAGCAGCTTGATAAGTTCACGGGACTATGGCTACACCTTC. It codes for CASSLISSRDYGYTF.

Many counts were recorded for this clonotype. For the CDR3, the DNA is TGTGCCAGTAGCATCTCCGGGACAGACACTTTCAACTATGGCTACACCTTC. Protein product: CASSISGTDTFNYGYTF. The chain couples TRBV19 to TRBJ1-2, with TRBD1 matching over 7 bases. This CDR3 is built from 17 residues. The germline V gene has CDR1 LNHDA and CDR2 SQIVND (reference sequence). Trimming took 6 bases from V and 2 from J; bases not matched to a gene: 15. The complete variable domain, with remaining parts taken from reference TRBV19 and TRBJ1-2, reads DGGITQSPKYLFRKEGQNVTLSCEQNLNHDAMYWYRQDPGQGLRLIYYSQIVNDFQKGDIAEGYSVSREKKESFPLTVTSAQKNPTAFYLCASSISGTDTFNYGYTFGSGTRLTVV.

V is TRBV2 and J is TRBJ1-6, with 8 bases aligning to TRBD1. The CDR3 totals 14 residues. V shed 4 bases and J 8 bases; nucleotides not matched to a gene: 4. Germline CDR1 is SNHLY and CDR2 is FYNNEI. The CDR3 DNA is TGTGCCAGCAGTGCCACAGGGGGTGATTCACCCCTCCACTTT. Encoded protein: CASSATGGDSPLHF.

The chain combines TRBV29-1 with TRBJ2-5; TRBD2 matches at 10 bases. The CDR3 is 15 amino acids. The junction had 12 bases not matched to a gene; V was cut back by 7 bases and J by 4 bases. The germline gives CDR1 SQVTM, CDR2 ANQGSEA. CDR3 DNA sequence: TGCAGCGCCCGTCTAACTAGCGGGGTGGCAGAGACCCAGTACTTC. This sequence encodes CSARLTSGVAETQYF.